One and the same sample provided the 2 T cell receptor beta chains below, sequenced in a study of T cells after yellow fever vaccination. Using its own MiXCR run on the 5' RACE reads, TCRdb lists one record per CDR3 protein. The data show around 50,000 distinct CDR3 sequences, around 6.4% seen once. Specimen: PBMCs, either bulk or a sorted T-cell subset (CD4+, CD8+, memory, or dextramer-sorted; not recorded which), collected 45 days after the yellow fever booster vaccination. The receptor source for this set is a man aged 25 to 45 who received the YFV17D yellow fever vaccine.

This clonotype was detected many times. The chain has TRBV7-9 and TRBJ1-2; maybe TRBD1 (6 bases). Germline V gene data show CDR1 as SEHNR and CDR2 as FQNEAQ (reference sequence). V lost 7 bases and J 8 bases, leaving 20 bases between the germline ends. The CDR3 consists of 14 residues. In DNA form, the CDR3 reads TGTGCCAGCACCCCGGGACAAGGGCCGAGGGGCTACACCTTC. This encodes CASTPGQGPRGYTF.

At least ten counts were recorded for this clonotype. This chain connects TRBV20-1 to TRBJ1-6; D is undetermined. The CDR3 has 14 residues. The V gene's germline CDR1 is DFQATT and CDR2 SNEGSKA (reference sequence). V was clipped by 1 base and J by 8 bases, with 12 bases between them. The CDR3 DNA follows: TGCAGTGCTAGAGTGGGTAGCTACGATTCACCCCTCCACTTT. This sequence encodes CSARVGSYDSPLHF.